The source of this T cell receptor beta chain is a study of cytomegalovirus exposure and HLA in healthy donors. Study results and limitations: Prediction of most subjects' HLA-A and HLA-B alleles by TCR beta sequences was reportedly accurate. A later analysis linked a missense DCLRE1C variant to TCR beta V- and J-gene trimming.

The PCR used 60 Vbeta and 13 Jbeta primers. Sequencing was performed with immunoSEQ multiplex PCR; in TCRdb, only in-frame clones are kept and a portion is missing. The sample carries tens of thousands of clones, 77% recorded once. V lost 3 bases to trimming and J lost 6 bases, with 9 bases between them. CDR1 is MRHNA, CDR2 SNTAGT, per germline. There are 13 residues in the CDR3. A note on this clone: The antigen remains undetermined.

The clonotype originates from a man between 50 and 59 years old in good health and CMV-seropositive. The chain carries TRBV6-4 and TRBJ1-5; D gene uncertain. Sample: PBMCs. The chain's CDR3 is CASSEQQGQPQHF. CDR3 coding DNA: TGTGCCAGCAGTGAACAGCAAGGTCAGCCCCAGCATTTT.